The present T cell receptor beta chain was sequenced within a study of response to subunit inactivated influenza vaccine. This CDR3 region has 14 residues. The germline CDR1 and CDR2 sequences are MDHEN and SYDVKM. Germline trimming cut 2 bases from V and 5 bases from J; bases unmatched to any gene: 5. TCRdb called the RT-PCR reads again in MiXCR, with one record for every CDR3 protein. This table has some 520,000 distinct CDR3 sequences, 16% appearing once. This TCR was recovered from a man in his fifties or sixties who received an inactivated influenza vaccine. The V and J genes are TRBV28 and TRBJ1-1; 7 positions agree with TRBD1. The input for sequencing was CD4+ T cells sorted from PBMCs, taken 23 months after vaccination. CDR3 sequence reads: CASSLQTGRTEAFF. The CDR3, as DNA: TGTGCCAGCAGTTTACAGACAGGGAGAACTGAAGCTTTCTTT.